This TCR beta chain was documented in a study of CD4 T cells in relation to SARS-CoV-2 and coronaviruses. In the study overall: TCR beta CDR3s were sequenced after roughly ten-day antigen culture of PBMCs. Study conclusions and caveats: Crossreactive clones expanded significantly less to SARS-CoV-2 than monoreactive clones.

TCRdb's table, derived via immunoSEQ multiplex PCR, lists solely in-frame clones and lacks some. This repertoire shows about 15,000 clones, roughly 80% found once; its top ten account for about 17%. V was cut by 2 bases and J by 1 base, with 8 bases left in between. From germline, CDR1 is SGHTA and CDR2 FQGNSA. The CDR3 is made up of 14 amino acids. For this clone: The target antigen is unknown.

Unexposed donor CD4+ T cells date from about 2011-2018, before the COVID-19 pandemic. CD4+ T cells were isolated from the cells after nine to eleven days of culture. The genes are TRBV7-2 and TRBJ1-1, with a weak D call TRBD1 (5 bases). This receptor was obtained from a human donor in good health. Sequences were obtained from CD4+ T cells from PBMCs, cultured in vitro. Written as DNA, the CDR3 is TGTGCCAGCAGCTTACCTCAGGGGAACACTGAAGCTTTCTTT. Translation gives CASSLPQGNTEAFF.